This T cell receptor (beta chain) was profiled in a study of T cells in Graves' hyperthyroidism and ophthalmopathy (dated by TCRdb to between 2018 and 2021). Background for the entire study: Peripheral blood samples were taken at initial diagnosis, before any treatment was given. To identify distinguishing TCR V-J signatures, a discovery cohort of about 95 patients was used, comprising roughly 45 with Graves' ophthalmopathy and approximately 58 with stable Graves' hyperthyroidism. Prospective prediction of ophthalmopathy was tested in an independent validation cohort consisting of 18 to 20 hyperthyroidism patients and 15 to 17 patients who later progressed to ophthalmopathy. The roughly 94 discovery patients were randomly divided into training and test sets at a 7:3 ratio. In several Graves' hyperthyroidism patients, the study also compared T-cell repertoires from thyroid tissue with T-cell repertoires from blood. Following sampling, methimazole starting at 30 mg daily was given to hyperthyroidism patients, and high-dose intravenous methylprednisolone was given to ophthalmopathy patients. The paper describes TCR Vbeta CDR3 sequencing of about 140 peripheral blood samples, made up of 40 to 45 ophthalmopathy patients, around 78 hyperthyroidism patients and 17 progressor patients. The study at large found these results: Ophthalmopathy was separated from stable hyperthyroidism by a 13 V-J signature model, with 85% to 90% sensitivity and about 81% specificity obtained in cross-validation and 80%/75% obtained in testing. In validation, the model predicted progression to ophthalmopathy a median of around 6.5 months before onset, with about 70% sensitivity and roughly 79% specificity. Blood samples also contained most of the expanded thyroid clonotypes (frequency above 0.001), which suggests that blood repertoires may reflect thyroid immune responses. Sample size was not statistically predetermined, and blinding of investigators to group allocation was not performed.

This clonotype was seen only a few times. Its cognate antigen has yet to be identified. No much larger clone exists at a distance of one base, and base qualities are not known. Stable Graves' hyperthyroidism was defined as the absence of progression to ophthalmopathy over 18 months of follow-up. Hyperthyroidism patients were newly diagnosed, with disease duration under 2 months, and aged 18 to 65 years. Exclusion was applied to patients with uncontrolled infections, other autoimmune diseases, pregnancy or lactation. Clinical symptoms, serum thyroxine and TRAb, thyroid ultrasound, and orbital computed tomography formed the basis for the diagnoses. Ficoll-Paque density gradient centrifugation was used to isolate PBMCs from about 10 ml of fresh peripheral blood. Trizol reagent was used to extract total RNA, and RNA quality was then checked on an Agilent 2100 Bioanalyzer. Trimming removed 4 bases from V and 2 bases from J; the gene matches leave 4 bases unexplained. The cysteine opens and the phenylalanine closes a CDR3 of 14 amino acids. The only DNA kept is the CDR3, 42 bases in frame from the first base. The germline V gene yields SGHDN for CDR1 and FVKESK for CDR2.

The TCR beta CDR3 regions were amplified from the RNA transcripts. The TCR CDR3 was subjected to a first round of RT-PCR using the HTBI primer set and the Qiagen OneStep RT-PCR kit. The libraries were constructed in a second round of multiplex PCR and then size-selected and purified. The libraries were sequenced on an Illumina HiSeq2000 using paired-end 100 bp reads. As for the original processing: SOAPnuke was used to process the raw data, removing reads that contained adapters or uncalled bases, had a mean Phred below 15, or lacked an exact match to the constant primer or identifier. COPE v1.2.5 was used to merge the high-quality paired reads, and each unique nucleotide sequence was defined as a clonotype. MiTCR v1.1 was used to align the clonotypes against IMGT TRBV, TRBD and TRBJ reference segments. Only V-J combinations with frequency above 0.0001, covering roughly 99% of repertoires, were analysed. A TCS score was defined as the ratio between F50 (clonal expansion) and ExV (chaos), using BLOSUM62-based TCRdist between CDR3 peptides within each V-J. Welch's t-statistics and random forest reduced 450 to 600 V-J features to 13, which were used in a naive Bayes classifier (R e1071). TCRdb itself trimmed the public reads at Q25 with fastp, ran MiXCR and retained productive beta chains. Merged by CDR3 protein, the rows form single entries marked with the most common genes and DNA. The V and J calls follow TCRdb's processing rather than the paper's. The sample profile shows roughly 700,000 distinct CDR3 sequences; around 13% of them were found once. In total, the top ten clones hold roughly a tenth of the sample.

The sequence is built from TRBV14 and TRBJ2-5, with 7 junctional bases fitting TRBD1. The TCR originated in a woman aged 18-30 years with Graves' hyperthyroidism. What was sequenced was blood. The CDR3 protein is CASSRDSSQETQYF. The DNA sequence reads TGTGCCAGCAGCCGGGACAGTTCGCAAGAGACCCAGTACTTC.